The rows below give T cell receptor beta chains drawn from one sample of a study of blood T cells in healthy people across ages. One entry per CDR3 protein results from TCRdb running MiXCR on the 5' RACE reads. The sample records 650,000 to 950,000 distinct CDR3 sequences, around 45% being singletons. The sequenced sample consisted of blood. These receptors came from a man in his 60s in good health. CDR3s include the opening cysteine and the closing phenylalanine or tryptophan. A D gene is named only where the DNA matches it firmly. Not all rows give a size; the values are once, few, many and, for expanded clones, a class.

DNA: TGTGCCAGCAGCTTGGCGGGGGGGCCAAACATTCAGTACTTC
CDR3: CASSLAGGPNIQYF
D: TRBD2
J: TRBJ2-4
V: TRBV5-4
size: once

DNA: TGTGCCAGCAGCGTAGCGGTGGGCTTAGAGACCCAGTACTTC
CDR3: CASSVAVGLETQYF
D: -
J: TRBJ2-5
V: TRBV7-2
size: -

DNA: TGTGCCAGCAGCCCTGACTCTTCTGCTGGGGCCAACGTCCTGACTTTC
CDR3: CASSPDSSAGANVLTF
D: -
J: TRBJ2-6
V: TRBV5-6
size: -

DNA: TGTGCCAGCAGCTTAGATGACAGGGAATACAATGAGCAGTTCTTC
CDR3: CASSLDDREYNEQFF
D: TRBD1
J: TRBJ2-1
V: TRBV7-3
size: -

DNA: TGTGCCTGGACTGGACTAGACTACGAGCAGTACTTC
CDR3: CAWTGLDYEQYF
D: TRBD2
J: TRBJ2-7
V: TRBV30
size: -

DNA: TGCAGTGCTAGAATTAGGGAGACCCAGTACTTC
CDR3: CSARIRETQYF
D: -
J: TRBJ2-5
V: TRBV20-1
size: -

DNA: TGTGCCAGCAGCTTAACGGTAGGACGGGGCTACAATGAGCAGTACTTC
CDR3: CASSLTVGRGYNEQYF
D: -
J: TRBJ2-7
V: TRBV7-3
size: few

DNA: TGTGCCACCAGTGATTTCGGGGGGGCAGATACGCAGTATTTT
CDR3: CATSDFGGADTQYF
D: TRBD2
J: TRBJ2-3
V: TRBV24-1
size: -

DNA: TGTGCCAGCAGCGCGACTAGCGGGGGATTCACAGATACGCAGTATTTT
CDR3: CASSATSGGFTDTQYF
D: TRBD2
J: TRBJ2-3
V: TRBV3-1
size: -

DNA: TGTGCCAGCAGCTTACAACAGGGCCCTTACTACGAGCAGTACTTC
CDR3: CASSLQQGPYYEQYF
D: -
J: TRBJ2-7
V: TRBV7-2
size: -

DNA: TGCAGTGCCCAGCAGTGGCAGGGATCTCGAGGCTACACCTTC
CDR3: CSAQQWQGSRGYTF
D: -
J: TRBJ1-2
V: TRBV20-1
size: -